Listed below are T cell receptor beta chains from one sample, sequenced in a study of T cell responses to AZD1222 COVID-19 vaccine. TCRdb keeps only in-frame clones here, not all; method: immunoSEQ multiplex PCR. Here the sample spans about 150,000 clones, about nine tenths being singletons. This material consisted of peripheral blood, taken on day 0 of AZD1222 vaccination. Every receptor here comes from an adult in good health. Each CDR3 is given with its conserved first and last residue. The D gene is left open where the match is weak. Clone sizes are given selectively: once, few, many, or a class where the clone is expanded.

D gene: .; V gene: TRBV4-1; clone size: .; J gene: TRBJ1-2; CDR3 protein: CASSQENRVLYGYTF; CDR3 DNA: TGCGCCAGCAGCCAAGAAAACAGGGTGTTGTATGGCTACACCTTC
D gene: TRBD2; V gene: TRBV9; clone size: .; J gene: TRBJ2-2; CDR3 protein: CASSVVGAGDTGELFF; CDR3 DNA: TGTGCCAGCAGCGTAGTAGGAGCGGGGGACACCGGGGAGCTGTTTTTT
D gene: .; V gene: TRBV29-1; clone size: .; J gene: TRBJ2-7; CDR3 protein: CSVVPPASYEQYF; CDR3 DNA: TGCAGCGTTGTACCGCCAGCCTCCTACGAGCAGTACTTC
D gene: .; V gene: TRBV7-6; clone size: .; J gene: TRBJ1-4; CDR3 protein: CASSIGPGGGEKLFF; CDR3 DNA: TGTGCCAGCAGCATCGGACCCGGGGGGGGTGAAAAACTGTTTTTT
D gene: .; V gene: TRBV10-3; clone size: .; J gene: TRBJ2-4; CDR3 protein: CAISESITNRGAKNIQYF; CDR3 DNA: TGTGCCATCAGTGAGTCGATCACTAACCGGGGGGCTAAAAACATTCAGTACTTC
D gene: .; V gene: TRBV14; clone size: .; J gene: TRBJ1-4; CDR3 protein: CASSQSVAFNEKLFF; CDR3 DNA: TGTGCCAGCAGCCAATCCGTCGCCTTTAATGAAAAACTGTTTTTT
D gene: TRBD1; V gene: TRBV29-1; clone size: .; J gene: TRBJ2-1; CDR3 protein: CSVSGTGGHYNEQFF; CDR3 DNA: TGCAGCGTCAGCGGGACAGGGGGCCACTACAATGAGCAGTTCTTC
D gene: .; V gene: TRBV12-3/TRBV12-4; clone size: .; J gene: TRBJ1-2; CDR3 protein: CASSFGGGHGYTF; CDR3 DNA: TGTGCCAGCAGTTTCGGGGGGGGGCATGGCTACACCTTC
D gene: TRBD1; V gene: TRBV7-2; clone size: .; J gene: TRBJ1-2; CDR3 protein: CASSLTGEREGYTF; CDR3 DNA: TGTGCCAGCAGCCTGACAGGGGAACGAGAGGGCTACACCTTC
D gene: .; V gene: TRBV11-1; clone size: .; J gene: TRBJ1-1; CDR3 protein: CASSLRGLGTFF; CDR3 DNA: TGTGCCAGCAGCTTAAGGGGACTGGGCACATTCTTT
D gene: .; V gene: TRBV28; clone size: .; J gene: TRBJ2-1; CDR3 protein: CASRERSFVNEQFF; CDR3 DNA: TGTGCCAGCAGGGAGAGGAGTTTCGTCAATGAGCAGTTCTTC
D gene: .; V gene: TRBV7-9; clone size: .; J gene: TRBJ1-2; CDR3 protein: CASSFSEDYGYTF; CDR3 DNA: TGTGCCAGCAGCTTCTCGGAGGACTATGGCTACACCTTC
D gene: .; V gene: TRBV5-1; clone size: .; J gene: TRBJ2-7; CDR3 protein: CASSLEVGEQYF; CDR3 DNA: TGCGCCAGCAGCTTGGAAGTTGGCGAGCAGTACTTC
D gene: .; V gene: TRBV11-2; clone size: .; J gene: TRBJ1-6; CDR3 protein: CASSSRRALNSPLHF; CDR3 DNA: TGTGCCAGCAGCTCCCGTCGGGCCCTGAATTCACCCCTCCACTTT
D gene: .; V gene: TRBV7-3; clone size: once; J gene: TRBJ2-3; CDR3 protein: CASSFRDSRTDTQYF; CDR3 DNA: TGTGCCAGCAGCTTCCGGGACTCCCGCACAGATACGCAGTATTTT
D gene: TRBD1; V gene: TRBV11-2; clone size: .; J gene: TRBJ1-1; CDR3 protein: CASSLGQGADTEAFF; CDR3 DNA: TGTGCCAGCAGCTTAGGACAGGGGGCGGACACTGAAGCTTTCTTT
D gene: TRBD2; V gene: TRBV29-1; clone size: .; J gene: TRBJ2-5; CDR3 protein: CSVVKHSGLQETQYF; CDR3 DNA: TGCAGCGTTGTAAAACATAGCGGGTTACAAGAGACCCAGTACTTC
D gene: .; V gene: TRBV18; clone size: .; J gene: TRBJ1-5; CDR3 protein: CASSPYRDPQPQHF; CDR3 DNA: TGTGCCAGCTCACCGTACAGGGATCCACAGCCCCAGCATTTT
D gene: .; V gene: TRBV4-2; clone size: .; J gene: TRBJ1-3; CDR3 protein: CASSQEGTVGSTIYF; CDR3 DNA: TGTGCCAGCAGCCAAGAGGGGACCGTCGGCAGCACCATATATTTT
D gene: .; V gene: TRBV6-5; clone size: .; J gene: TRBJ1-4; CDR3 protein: CATGPGVEKLFF; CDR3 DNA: TGTGCCACCGGGCCCGGGGTGGAAAAACTGTTTTTT
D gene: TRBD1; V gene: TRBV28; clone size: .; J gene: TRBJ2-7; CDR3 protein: CATGARGRAYEQYF; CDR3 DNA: TGTGCCACCGGTGCGAGGGGGCGGGCCTACGAGCAGTACTTC
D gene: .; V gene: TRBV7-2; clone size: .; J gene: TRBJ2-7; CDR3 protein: CASSLGALSSYEQYF; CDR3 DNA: TGTGCCAGCAGCCTTGGGGCCTTAAGCTCCTACGAGCAGTACTTC